This entry lists 13 T cell receptor beta chains sequenced from one sample in a study of T cell responses to AZD1222 COVID-19 vaccine. The repertoire was sequenced with immunoSEQ multiplex PCR; TCRdb's copy has only in-frame clones and lacks some. The repertoire includes around 130,000 clones, approximately 89% of them detected once, and 4.7% sits in the top ten. The source was peripheral blood, collected on day 0 of AZD1222 vaccination. The receptors here all came from an adult in good health.

The chain employs TRBV7-2 and TRBJ1-4; D may be TRBD1 (6 bases). Germline V gives CDR1 SGHTA, CDR2 FQGNSA. The CDR3 runs to 17 residues. V lost 5 bases and J 7 bases, leaving 23 bases between the germline ends. The CDR3: CASSRGGSRASGEKLFF. CDR3 nucleotide sequence: TGTGCCAGCAGCCGCGGGGGCAGTAGGGCCTCGGGTGAAAAACTGTTTTTT.

This sequence joins TRBV6-5 and TRBJ2-1, with a weak D call TRBD1 (6 bases). Germline assignment: CDR1 MNHEY and CDR2 SVGAGI. V was shortened by 0 bases and J by 6 bases, with 12 bases between the two germline ends. The CDR3 covers 15 residues. This CDR3 reads CASSYSLSRGNEQFF. CDR3 nucleotide sequence: TGTGCCAGCAGTTACTCCCTTTCCAGGGGCAATGAGCAGTTCTTC.

The chain recombines TRBV18 with TRBJ1-5; TRBD1 might be the D (6 bases). Germline V gives CDR1 KGHSH, CDR2 LQKENI. The CDR3 totals 14 residues. V lost 3 bases to trimming and J lost 5 bases, with 11 bases between them. For the CDR3, the DNA is TGTGCCAGCTCACCGGGACACCCGGATCAGCCCCAGCATTTT. Amino acid sequence: CASSPGHPDQPQHF. Variable domain in full (rest from reference TRBV18 and TRBJ1-5): NAGVMQNPRHLVRRRGQEARLRCSPMKGHSHVYWYRQLPEEGLKFMVYLQKENIIDESGMPKERFSAEFPKEGPSILRIQQVVRGDSAAYFCASSPGHPDQPQHFGDGTRLSIL.

Only one count was recorded for this clone. This chain connects TRBV11-2 to TRBJ1-2; 8 bases line up with TRBD1. Germline assignment: CDR1 SGHAT and CDR2 FQNNGV. The CDR3 covers 17 residues. Trimming at V came to 5 bases and at J to 5 bases, leaving 16 bases not matched to a gene. As DNA, the CDR3 is TGTGCCAGCAGCCCCTGGGGGGCAGGGGGCATAGTATATGGCTACACCTTC. Protein: CASSPWGAGGIVYGYTF.

This chain's CDR3 is CASSPLGSGGVMETQYF. In DNA form, the CDR3 reads TGTGCCAGCAGCCCCCTTGGTAGCGGGGGGGTCATGGAGACCCAGTACTTC. V and J are TRBV9 and TRBJ2-5, with TRBD2 matching 11 bases. Per the germline V gene, CDR1 is SGDLS and CDR2 is YYNGEE. The CDR3 runs to 17 residues. Trimming at V came to 4 bases and at J to 5 bases, leaving 13 bases not matched to a gene.

The CDR3 reads CASSPQAGGQETQYF. The CDR3 region has the DNA TGTGCCAGCAGTCCCCAGGCGGGGGGGCAAGAGACCCAGTACTTC. The chain has TRBV6-4 and TRBJ2-5; 9 bases are shared with TRBD2. The junction had 6 bases not matched to a gene; V was cut back by 5 bases and J by 2 bases. The CDR3 has 15 residues. Germline CDR1 and CDR2: MRHNA and SNTAGT.

The chain carries TRBV7-2 and TRBJ1-2; D may be TRBD1 (5 bases). Trimming pared 5 bases from V and 6 bases from J, leaving 16 bases between. This CDR3 contains 14 residues. Germline V lookup: CDR1 SGHTA, CDR2 FQGNSA. CDR3: CASSPGLSIHGYTF. DNA of the CDR3: TGTGCCAGCAGCCCGGGGCTTAGCATCCATGGCTACACCTTC.

The rearrangement links TRBV15 to TRBJ2-1; 7 bases map to TRBD1. Trimming cost V 0 bases and J 10 bases; bases outside gene matches: 9. Per germline, CDR1 LNHNV and CDR2 YYDKDF (reference sequence). The CDR3 has 15 residues. The CDR3 loop is CATSRDISPDREQFF. The CDR3 DNA follows: TGTGCCACCAGCAGAGATATCTCGCCGGACAGGGAGCAGTTCTTC.

This clone was observed a single time. This chain connects TRBV7-2 to TRBJ1-2; no definite D call. CDR3 size: 13 residues. Looked up from germline, CDR1 is SGHTA and CDR2 is FQGNSA. V was trimmed by 1 base and J by 7 bases, leaving 10 bases between them. The CDR3 region is CASSLEAWGGYTF. CDR3 DNA: TGTGCCAGCAGCTTAGAGGCCTGGGGTGGCTACACCTTC.

The V gene is TRBV7-8, the J gene TRBJ1-1, with TRBD1 matching 7 bases. Germline V gene lookup returns CDR1 SGHVS and CDR2 FQNEAQ. The V segment lost 5 bases and the J segment 3 bases; nucleotides outside the gene matches: 6. The CDR3 is 14 residues long. The CDR3 nucleotides are TGTGCCAGCAGCCCAGACAGGGTGGACACTGAAGCTTTCTTT. Amino acid sequence: CASSPDRVDTEAFF.

This clone is a singleton in its sample. V is TRBV5-1 and J is TRBJ2-5; TRBD2 agrees at 9 bases. The CDR3 runs 16 residues. The V gene's germline CDR1 is SGHRS and CDR2 YFSETQ. The V gene end was trimmed by 1 base and the J gene end by 5 bases; junction bases not matched to a gene: 9. CDR3 nucleotide sequence: TGCGCCAGCAGCTTGCAGGCGGGGGGGCCGGGTGAGACCCAGTACTTC. Encoded protein: CASSLQAGGPGETQYF.

The rearrangement joins TRBV7-9 to TRBJ2-7, with unresolved D. The V and J ends lost 0 bases and 5 bases respectively, with 11 bases between them. Per the germline V gene, CDR1 is SEHNR and CDR2 is FQNEAQ (reference sequence). The CDR3 has 14 residues. CDR3 in DNA: TGTGCCAGCAGCTTAGCAGGGTTGTTACACGAGCAGTACTTC. This encodes CASSLAGLLHEQYF.

The chain carries TRBV19 and TRBJ2-7, with TRBD2 identical over 10 bases. CDR1 LNHDA and CDR2 SQIVND come from the germline V gene (reference sequence). The V segment lost 6 bases and the J segment 2 bases; nucleotides outside the gene matches: 4. The CDR3 covers 14 residues. CDR3 in amino acids: CASRQREGTYEQYF. The CDR3 nucleotides are TGTGCCAGTAGACAGCGGGAGGGAACCTACGAGCAGTACTTC.